This T cell receptor beta chain originates from a study of blood T cell repertoires in COVID-19. Study overall: Nucleic acid was either cDNA or gDNA, and it came from T cells, B-cell-depleted T cells, or PBMCs.

CDR3 length: 17 residues. Trimming removed 3 bases at V and 1 base at J, with 16 bases between. Germline assignment: CDR1 WSHSY and CDR2 SAAADI. TCRdb keeps only in-frame clones here, not all; method: immunoSEQ multiplex PCR. This table has approximately 300,000 clones, roughly 85% appearing once. The sample comprised PBMCs or T cells enriched from blood (not recorded which). This sequence was found in a woman aged 25 to 39 who had been exposed to COVID-19. This chain links TRBV10-2 with TRBJ2-4, with a weak D call TRBD1 (5 bases). The CDR3 coding sequence is TGCGCCAGCAGTGATGGTGGGGCCTACGGGGCCAAAAACATTCAGTACTTC. Translated: CASSDGGAYGAKNIQYF.